The 25 T cell receptor beta chains given below trace back to one sample, sequenced in a study of blood T cell repertoires in COVID-19. TCRdb keeps only in-frame clones here, not all; method: immunoSEQ multiplex PCR. The sample consists of 65,000 to 80,000 clones, under 95% of them appearing once. The sample taken for sequencing was peripheral blood. These receptors originate from a human donor in a cohort sampled during active COVID-19.

The rearrangement uses TRBV9 and TRBJ2-1; tentatively, D is TRBD2 (5 bases). Per the germline V gene, CDR1 is SGDLS and CDR2 is YYNGEE. The CDR3 is made up of 16 amino acids. The V end lost 2 bases, the J end lost 0 bases, and 12 bases lay between the germline ends. CDR3 DNA sequence: TGTGCCAGCAGCGTCTGGCGGGCCGGCTCCTACAATGAGCAGTTCTTC. This sequence encodes CASSVWRAGSYNEQFF. Variable domain in full (rest from reference TRBV9 and TRBJ2-1): DSGVTQTPKHLITATGQRVTLRCSPRSGDLSVYWYQQSLDQGLQFLIQYYNGEERAKGNILERFSAQQFPDLHSELNLSSLELGDSALYFCASSVWRAGSYNEQFFGPGTRLTVL.

The chain links TRBV9 to TRBJ2-1, with TRBD2 identical over 9 bases. Germline-derived CDR1 and CDR2 are SGDLS and YYNGEE. V was pared by 4 bases and J by 8 bases, with 7 bases of the junction left unmatched. CDR3 length: 14 residues. CDR3 sequence: CASSSKGGRDEQFF. In DNA, the CDR3 is TGTGCCAGCAGCTCCAAAGGCGGGAGGGATGAGCAGTTCTTC.

This chain connects TRBV3-1 (or the pseudogene TRBV3-2) to TRBJ2-7; 11 nucleotides align to TRBD2. J lost 5 bases, V lost 4 bases, and 7 bases had no gene match. The CDR3 extends over 15 amino acids. CDR1 is LGHDT, CDR2 YNNKEL, per germline (reference sequence). The CDR3: CASSPGGLAVDEQYF. The CDR3 DNA reads TGTGCCAGCAGCCCCGGGGGACTAGCGGTCGACGAGCAGTACTTC.

The V and J genes are TRBV27 and TRBJ2-3, with TRBD2 as a possible D gene (5 bases). Germline CDR1 reads MNHEY; CDR2 reads SMNVEV (reference sequence). The CDR3 consists of 16 residues. V dropped 2 bases and J dropped 2 bases, with 14 bases sitting between them. CDR3 bases: TGTGCCAGCAGTTTAAGGTGGGAGACCCACACAGATACGCAGTATTTT. It yields the protein CASSLRWETHTDTQYF.

The rearrangement joins TRBV6-5 to TRBJ1-1; no clear D gene. Germline V CDR1 and CDR2: MNHEY, SVGAGI. The CDR3 contains 14 residues. V was cut by 6 bases and J by 3 bases, with 14 bases left in between. The CDR3 nucleotides are TGTGCCAGCAGGCCGGGTCTGTGGGACACTGAAGCTTTCTTT. Translation gives CASRPGLWDTEAFF.

This chain connects TRBV3-1 (or the pseudogene TRBV3-2) to TRBJ1-3; maybe TRBD1 (6 bases). Trimming took off 4 bases at V and 3 bases at J, with 10 bases between the two ends. The CDR3 is 14 amino acids. CDR1 is LGHDT, CDR2 YNNKEL, per germline (reference sequence). CDR3 sequence: CASSRNRDGNTIYF. The CDR3 DNA reads TGTGCCAGCAGCCGAAACAGGGATGGAAACACCATATATTTT.

The chain combines TRBV27 with TRBJ1-5, with D hard to call. Germline-derived CDR1 and CDR2 are MNHEY and SMNVEV (reference sequence). V shed 3 bases and J shed 0 bases, with 9 bases lying between them. This CDR3 spans 15 amino acids. The chain's CDR3 is CASSLSGGSNQPQHF. The CDR3 DNA follows: TGTGCCAGCAGTTTGTCAGGAGGTAGCAATCAGCCCCAGCATTTT.

There are a few counts of this clone. J is TRBJ1-5 and V is TRBV19; weak D call: TRBD1 (6 bases). Looked up from germline, CDR1 is LNHDA and CDR2 is SQIVND (reference sequence). V was trimmed by 6 bases and J by 3 bases, leaving 24 bases between them. This CDR3 region has 18 residues. In DNA form, the CDR3 reads TGTGCCAGTAGGACTACAGGGAAGAGGGGTACCTACAATCAGCCCCAGCATTTT. Its translation is CASRTTGKRGTYNQPQHF.

The V and J genes are TRBV19 and TRBJ2-5, with D unresolved. CDR3 length: 13 residues. Trimming pared 3 bases from V and 0 bases from J, leaving 5 bases between. Germline-derived CDR1 and CDR2 are LNHDA and SQIVND (reference sequence). The CDR3 coding sequence is TGTGCCAGTAGTATCAGGTACCAAGAGACCCAGTACTTC. Protein product: CASSIRYQETQYF.

J is TRBJ2-1 and V is TRBV6-1, with 11 bases matching TRBD2. Per germline, CDR1 MNHNS and CDR2 SASEGT. The CDR3 is 18 residues long. With V trimmed by 0 bases and J by 9 bases, 13 bases remained unmatched. CDR3 DNA sequence: TGTGCCAGCAGTGAAGCGGCGCTAGCGGGAGGTCTTTATTTTGAGCAGTTCTTC. Translated, it gives CASSEAALAGGLYFEQFF.

The chain links TRBV7-2 to TRBJ2-5, with 7 bases that match TRBD1. The CDR3 has 15 residues. V lost 4 bases, J lost 4 bases, and 9 bases stayed unmatched. Germline CDR1 reads SGHTA; CDR2 reads FQGNSA. The CDR3 nucleotides are TGTGCCAGCAGCTACCAAGGGGGCAAGGGAGAGACCCAGTACTTC. It codes for CASSYQGGKGETQYF.

CDR3 in amino acids: CASSPTRTGPNTGELFF. The CDR3 DNA sequence: TGTGCCAGCTCACCCACCCGGACAGGGCCCAACACCGGGGAGCTGTTTTTT. The chain employs TRBV18 and TRBJ2-2, with 8 nucleotides matching TRBD1. V trimming: 3 bases; J trimming: 2 bases; junction bases outside the gene matches: 8. CDR1 and CDR2 from the germline V gene are KGHSH and LQKENI. CDR3 length equals 17 residues.

This clone was observed once. The rearrangement links TRBV4-2 to TRBJ1-2; tentative D call: TRBD1 (5 bases). Trimming cost V 1 base and J 1 base, with 16 bases left between them. The CDR3 runs to 17 residues. Germline CDR1 reads LGHNA; CDR2 reads YNFKEQ. CDR3 protein: CASSQGWRREGNYGYTF. DNA for the CDR3: TGTGCCAGCAGCCAAGGTTGGCGCAGGGAAGGTAACTATGGCTACACCTTC.

The chain recombines TRBV30 with TRBJ2-5; weak D call: TRBD2 (6 bases). Per germline, CDR1 GTSNPN and CDR2 SVGIG (reference sequence). This CDR3 spans 13 amino acids. The ends were cut back, 2 bases at V and 6 bases at J, with 13 bases in the middle. DNA for the CDR3: TGTGCCTGGAGTCGGGACTCCCCAAAGACCCAGTACTTC. Translated, it gives CAWSRDSPKTQYF.

The chain couples TRBV25-1 to TRBJ2-1; TRBD2 matches 14 bases. Germline values: CDR1 MGHDK, CDR2 SYGVNS. This CDR3 region has 16 residues. Germline trimming cut 4 bases from V and 9 bases from J; bases unmatched to any gene: 8. The chain's CDR3 is CASSGGTSGRMAEQFF. CDR3 bases: TGTGCCAGCAGTGGGGGGACTAGCGGGAGAATGGCTGAGCAGTTCTTC.

V usage is TRBV11-2 and J usage is TRBJ2-2; 11 bases map to TRBD2. Germline V lookup: CDR1 SGHAT, CDR2 FQNNGV. This CDR3 is 17 amino acids long. V lost 0 bases to trimming and J lost 4 bases; unmatched junction nucleotides: 4. The chain's CDR3 is CASSLEGLAGGTGELFF. The CDR3 region has the DNA TGTGCCAGCAGCTTAGAGGGGCTAGCGGGAGGCACCGGGGAGCTGTTTTTT.

This rearrangement joins TRBV5-4 to TRBJ2-3; 8 bases are shared with TRBD2. The V segment lost 4 bases and the J segment 1 base; nucleotides outside the gene matches: 2. This CDR3 is built from 14 residues. CDR1 is SGHNT, CDR2 YYREEE, per germline (reference sequence). The CDR3 region is CASSPGGGTDTQYF. The CDR3 DNA follows: TGTGCCAGCAGCCCGGGAGGGGGCACAGATACGCAGTATTTT.

The V call is TRBV7-8, the J call TRBJ2-3, with D hard to call. Germline lookup yields CDR1 SGHVS and CDR2 FQNEAQ. With 4 bases removed from V and 6 bases from J, the gap between germline ends came to 5 bases. The CDR3 covers 11 residues. The CDR3 loop is CASSSSDTQYF. The CDR3 DNA is TGTGCCAGCAGCTCCTCCGATACGCAGTATTTT.

This clone was detected only once. The CDR3 protein is CASSPDRGRAEKLFF. In DNA, the CDR3 is TGTGCCAGCAGCCCAGACAGGGGCAGGGCTGAAAAACTGTTTTTT. The rearrangement joins TRBV28 to TRBJ1-4; 8 bases are a match to TRBD1. Germline trimming cut 6 bases from V and 7 bases from J; bases unmatched to any gene: 10. Germline CDR1 reads MDHEN; CDR2 reads SYDVKM. This CDR3 region has 15 residues.

V gene TRBV11-2 combines with J gene TRBJ2-5; a possible D gene is TRBD1 (8 bases). This CDR3 is 14 amino acids long. The V and J ends lost 6 bases and 3 bases respectively, with 14 bases between them. CDR1 and CDR2 (germline): SGHAT, FQNNGV. The CDR3 is CASRTGGAKETQYF. DNA of the CDR3: TGTGCCAGCAGAACAGGGGGGGCAAAAGAGACCCAGTACTTC.

The chain's CDR3 is CASSQDQGRNTEAFF. CDR3 DNA sequence: TGCGCCAGCAGCCAAGATCAGGGCCGAAACACTGAAGCTTTCTTT. V usage is TRBV4-3 and J usage is TRBJ1-1, with D possibly being TRBD1 (5 bases). Germline CDR1 LGHNA, CDR2 YSLEER. The CDR3 runs to 15 residues. Trimming stripped 0 bases from V and 2 bases from J, with 10 bases between.

This chain uses TRBV4-2 with TRBJ2-1, with D possibly being TRBD1 (6 bases). CDR3 size: 15 residues. Germline V CDR1 and CDR2: LGHNA, YNFKEQ. Trimming cost V 0 bases and J 7 bases, with 13 bases left between them. The CDR3 loop is CASSQDGTQTNEQFF. DNA of the CDR3: TGTGCCAGCAGCCAAGATGGGACACAGACTAATGAGCAGTTCTTC.

This clone has only one observation. The chain joins TRBV18 to TRBJ2-2; TRBD1 matches at 8 bases. The junction had 9 bases not matched to a gene; V was cut back by 6 bases and J by 3 bases. The CDR3 is 16 residues long. Germline loops: CDR1 KGHSH, CDR2 LQKENI. The CDR3 DNA reads TGTGCCAGCTCCCAGGGCGCAGGGGGCTACACCGGGGAGCTGTTTTTT. Its protein product is CASSQGAGGYTGELFF.

V usage is TRBV5-1 and J usage is TRBJ1-1; the D gene is possibly TRBD1 (6 bases). There are 15 residues in the CDR3. V was trimmed by 4 bases and J by 4 bases, leaving 17 bases between them. CDR1 is SGHRS, CDR2 YFSETQ, per germline. CDR3 in DNA: TGCGCCAGCAGCCCAAGACAGGTCACCTTCACTGAAGCTTTCTTT. Translated, it gives CASSPRQVTFTEAFF.

The table lists this clone with a count of one. The rearrangement joins TRBV2 to TRBJ2-5, with 10 nucleotides matching TRBD1. The CDR3 runs to 16 residues. With 6 bases clipped from V and 4 bases from J, the junction kept 11 bases outside the gene matches. Germline V lookup: CDR1 SNHLY, CDR2 FYNNEI. In DNA, the CDR3 is TGTGCCAGCAGCTACCTGGGACAGGGGCTCGGAGAGACCCAGTACTTC. Translation gives CASSYLGQGLGETQYF.